Reported below is one TCR beta chain. Its antigen remains unknown. The sample originates from a study of T cells after yellow fever vaccination. One entry per CDR3 protein, called by TCRdb with MiXCR from the 5' RACE reads. This table holds approximately 250,000 distinct CDR3 sequences, around 6.7% found once. This CDR3 is 16 amino acids long. Germline loops: CDR1 LGHDT, CDR2 YNNKEL (reference sequence). V was clipped by 2 bases and J by 3 bases, with 17 bases between them. Study-level findings and limits: Repertoires sorted by FACS could include abundant clonotypes that are contaminants from the bulk population.

The rearrangement uses TRBV3-1 and TRBJ2-7; TRBD1 is a possible D gene (6 bases). Sequences were derived from CD4+ T cells sorted from PBMCs, sampled on the day of the yellow fever booster vaccination. The source of this sequence is a man aged 25-45 years who received the YFV17D yellow fever vaccine. This CDR3 reads CASSQWGTGLVYEQYF. The CDR3, as DNA: TGTGCCAGCAGCCAATGGGGAACAGGGCTCGTCTACGAGCAGTACTTC.